This T cell receptor beta chain was observed in a study of blood T cell repertoires in COVID-19. Study background: Acute and convalescent COVID-19 samples came from the United States, Italy and Spain. T cells, B-cell-depleted T cells, or PBMCs supplied cDNA or gDNA.

The V end was cut by 2 bases, the J end by 4 bases, with 11 bases between. Germline-derived CDR1 and CDR2 are SQVTM and ANQGSEA. The CDR3 sequence is 13 residues long. Authors' analysis steps: Estimated nucleated cell counts came from reference gene primer amplification. Repertoires were generated with immunoSEQ multiplex PCR, while TCRdb's copy carries only in-frame clones and drops some. V and J calls plus clone size are reproduced from that table; the DNA served to infer D and trimming. The top ten hold roughly 5.8% of the sample, which has about 250,000 clones, more than 70% seen once. The chain employs TRBV29-1 and TRBJ2-5; D perhaps matches TRBD1 (5 bases). What was sequenced was peripheral blood. This receptor was identified in a man older than 75 with acute or convalescent COVID-19. The CDR3 bases are TGCAGCGTTGAATGGGCAGGGCGAGAGACCCAGTACTTC. It translates to CSVEWAGRETQYF.